This note documents a single T cell receptor (beta chain) sequence. Its matching antigen is unknown. The sample comes from a study of shared clonotypes between healthy human individuals. Clones were read by immunoSEQ multiplex PCR, and TCRdb kept only the in-frame ones, dropping some. Of around 1,100,000 clones detected, 60% to 80% appear once; the ten largest clones hold 0.89%. The study's findings and limits: With four donors compared, 4.5% to 6.5% of naive CD4 clonotypes were shared.

CD45RA-negative memory and CD45RA+ naive subsets were split from the CD4+ cells. The CDR3 sequence is 14 residues long. Germline V lookup: CDR1 SGDLS, CDR2 YYNGEE. The V end was cut by 0 bases, the J end by 4 bases, with 8 bases between. The source is a man younger than 30 in good health. Some clones in this sample may be carry-over from other donors' samples. The chain links TRBV9 to TRBJ1-3; D unclear. Sequences were obtained from memory CD4+ T cells from PBMCs. The subset is: CD45RA-negative fraction. The CDR3 DNA sequence: TGTGCCAGCAGCGTAGCCTCGCGAGGAAACACCATATATTTT. Translated: CASSVASRGNTIYF.